The entry below gives a single T cell receptor beta chain sequence along with its context. The assay was immunoSEQ multiplex PCR, and TCRdb's table has in-frame clones only and misses some. The sample shows under 110,000 clones, roughly 89% of them seen only once. This specimen comes from a study of T cell changes during pregnancy in multiple sclerosis. Source: peripheral blood, taken before pregnancy. The receptor comes from a female donor with multiple sclerosis, enrolled in a pregnancy study.

CDR3 in amino acids: CASSLLGGSYNEQFF. The CDR3 DNA follows: TGTGCCAGCAGCTTATTAGGGGGCTCCTACAATGAGCAGTTCTTC. The V and J genes are TRBV7-3 and TRBJ2-1, with a tentative D call TRBD1 (6 bases). CDR3 length: 15 amino acids. V lost 2 bases and J lost 0, with 8 bases in between. Germline CDR1 and CDR2: SGHTA and FQGTGA.